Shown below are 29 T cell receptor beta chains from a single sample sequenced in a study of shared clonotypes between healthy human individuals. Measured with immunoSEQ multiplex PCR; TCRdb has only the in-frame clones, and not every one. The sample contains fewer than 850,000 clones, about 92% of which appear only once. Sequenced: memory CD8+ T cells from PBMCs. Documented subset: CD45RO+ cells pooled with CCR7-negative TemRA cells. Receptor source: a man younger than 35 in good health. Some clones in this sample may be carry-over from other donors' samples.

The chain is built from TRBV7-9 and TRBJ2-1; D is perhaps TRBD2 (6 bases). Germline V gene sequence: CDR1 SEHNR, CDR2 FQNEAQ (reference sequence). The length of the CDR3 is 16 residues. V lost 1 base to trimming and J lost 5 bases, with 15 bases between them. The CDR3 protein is CASSLVIRGLHNEQFF. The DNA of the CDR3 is TGTGCCAGCAGCTTAGTTATTCGGGGACTTCACAATGAGCAGTTCTTC.

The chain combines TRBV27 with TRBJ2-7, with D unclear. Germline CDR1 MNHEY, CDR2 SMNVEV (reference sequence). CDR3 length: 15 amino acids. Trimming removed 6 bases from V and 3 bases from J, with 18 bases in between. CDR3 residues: CASSRLGATYYEQYF. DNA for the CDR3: TGTGCCAGCAGCCGGCTGGGCGCCACTTACTACGAGCAGTACTTC.

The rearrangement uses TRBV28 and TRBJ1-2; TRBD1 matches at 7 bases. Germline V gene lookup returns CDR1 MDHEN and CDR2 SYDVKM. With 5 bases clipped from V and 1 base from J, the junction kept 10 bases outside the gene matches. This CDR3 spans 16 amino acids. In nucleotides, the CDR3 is TGTGCCAGCAGTATACCTCGGGGACAGTATAACTATGGCTACACCTTC. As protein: CASSIPRGQYNYGYTF.

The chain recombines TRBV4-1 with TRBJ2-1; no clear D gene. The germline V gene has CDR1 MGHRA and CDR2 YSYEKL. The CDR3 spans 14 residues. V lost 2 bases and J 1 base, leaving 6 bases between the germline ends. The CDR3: CASSQSGSYNEQFF. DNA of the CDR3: TGCGCCAGCAGCCAATCGGGTTCCTACAATGAGCAGTTCTTC.

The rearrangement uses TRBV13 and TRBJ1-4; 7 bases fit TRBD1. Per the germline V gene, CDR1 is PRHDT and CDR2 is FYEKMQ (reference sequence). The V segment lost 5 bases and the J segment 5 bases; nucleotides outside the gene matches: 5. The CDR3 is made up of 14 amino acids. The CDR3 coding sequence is TGTGCCAGCAGCCGGGACAGTGCGAATGAAAAACTGTTTTTT. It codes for CASSRDSANEKLFF.

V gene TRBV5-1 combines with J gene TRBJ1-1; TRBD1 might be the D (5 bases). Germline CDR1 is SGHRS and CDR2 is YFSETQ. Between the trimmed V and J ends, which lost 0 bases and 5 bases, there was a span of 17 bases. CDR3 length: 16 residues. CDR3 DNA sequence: TGCGCCAGCAGCTTGGGCTTTGGGGGGTCTTTAACTGAAGCTTTCTTT. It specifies CASSLGFGGSLTEAFF.

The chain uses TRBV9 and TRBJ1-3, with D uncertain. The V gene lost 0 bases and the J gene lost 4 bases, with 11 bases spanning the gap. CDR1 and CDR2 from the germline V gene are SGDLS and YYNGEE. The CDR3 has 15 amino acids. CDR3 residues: CASSVEGAPGNTIYF. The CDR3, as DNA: TGTGCCAGCAGCGTAGAGGGCGCGCCGGGAAACACCATATATTTT.

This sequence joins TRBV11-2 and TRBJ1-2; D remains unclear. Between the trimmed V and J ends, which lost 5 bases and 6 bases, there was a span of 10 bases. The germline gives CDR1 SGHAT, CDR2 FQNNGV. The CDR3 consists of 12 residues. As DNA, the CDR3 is TGTGCCAGCAGCCTAACTCAGGATGGCTACACCTTC. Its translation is CASSLTQDGYTF.

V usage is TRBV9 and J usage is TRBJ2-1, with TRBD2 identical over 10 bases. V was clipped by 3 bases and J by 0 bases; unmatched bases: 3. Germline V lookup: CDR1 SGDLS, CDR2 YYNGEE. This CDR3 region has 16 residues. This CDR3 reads CASSALAGVSYNEQFF. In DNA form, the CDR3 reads TGTGCCAGCAGCGCCCTAGCGGGAGTCTCCTACAATGAGCAGTTCTTC.

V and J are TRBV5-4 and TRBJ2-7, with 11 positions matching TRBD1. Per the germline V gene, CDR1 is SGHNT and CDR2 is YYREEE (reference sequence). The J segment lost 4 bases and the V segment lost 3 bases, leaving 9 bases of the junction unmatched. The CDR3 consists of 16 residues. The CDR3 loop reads CASSSGDRGLVYEQYF. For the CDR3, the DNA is TGTGCCAGCAGCTCTGGGGACAGGGGGTTGGTGTACGAGCAGTACTTC.

The CDR3 region is CASSLAGGIYNEQFF. In DNA, the CDR3 is TGTGCCAGCAGTTTGGCGGGGGGTATCTACAATGAGCAGTTCTTC. The chain combines TRBV27 with TRBJ2-1, with TRBD2 matching over 8 bases. The CDR3 is made up of 15 amino acids. The germline V gene encodes CDR1 MNHEY and CDR2 SMNVEV (reference sequence). V dropped 3 bases and J dropped 3; count of bases not matched to a gene: 4.

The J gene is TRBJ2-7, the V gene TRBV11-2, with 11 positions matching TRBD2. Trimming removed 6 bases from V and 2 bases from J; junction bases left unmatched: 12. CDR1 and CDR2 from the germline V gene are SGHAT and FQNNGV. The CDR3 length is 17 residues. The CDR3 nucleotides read TGTGCCAGCAGAACTCCACCGGGACTAGCGGATCCCTACGAGCAGTACTTC. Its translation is CASRTPPGLADPYEQYF.

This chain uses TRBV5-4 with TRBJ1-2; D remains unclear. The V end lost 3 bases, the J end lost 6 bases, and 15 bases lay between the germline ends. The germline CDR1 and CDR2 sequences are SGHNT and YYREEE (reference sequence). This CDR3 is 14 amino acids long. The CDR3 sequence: CASSYSGRPDGYTF. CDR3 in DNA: TGTGCCAGCAGCTACAGCGGCAGGCCCGATGGCTACACCTTC.

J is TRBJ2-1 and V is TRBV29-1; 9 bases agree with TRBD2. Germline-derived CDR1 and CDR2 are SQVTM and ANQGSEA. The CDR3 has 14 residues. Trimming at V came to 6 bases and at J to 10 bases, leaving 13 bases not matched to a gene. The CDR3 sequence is CSVDGLARPIEQFF. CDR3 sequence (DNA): TGCAGCGTGGACGGACTAGCGCGCCCCATCGAGCAGTTCTTC.

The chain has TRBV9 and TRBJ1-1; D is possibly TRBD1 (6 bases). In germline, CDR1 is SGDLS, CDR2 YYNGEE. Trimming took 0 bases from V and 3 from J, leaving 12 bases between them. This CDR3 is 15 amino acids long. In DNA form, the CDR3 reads TGTGCCAGCAGCGTAGGGGACAACCCTTACACTGAAGCTTTCTTT. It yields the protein CASSVGDNPYTEAFF. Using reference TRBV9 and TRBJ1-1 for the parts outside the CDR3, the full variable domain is DSGVTQTPKHLITATGQRVTLRCSPRSGDLSVYWYQQSLDQGLQFLIQYYNGEERAKGNILERFSAQQFPDLHSELNLSSLELGDSALYFCASSVGDNPYTEAFFGQGTRLTVV.

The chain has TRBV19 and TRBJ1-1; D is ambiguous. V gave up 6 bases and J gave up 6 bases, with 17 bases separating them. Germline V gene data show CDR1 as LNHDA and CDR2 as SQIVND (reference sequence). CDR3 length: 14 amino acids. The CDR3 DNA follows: TGTGCCAGTAGAGGGTGGGTCCCCCGGGCTGAAGCTTTCTTT. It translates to CASRGWVPRAEAFF.

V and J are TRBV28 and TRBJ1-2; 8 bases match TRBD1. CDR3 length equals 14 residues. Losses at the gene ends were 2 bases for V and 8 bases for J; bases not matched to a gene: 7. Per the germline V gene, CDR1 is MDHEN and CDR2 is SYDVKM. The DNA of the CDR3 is TGTGCCAGCAGTTTACTCCGGACAGGGAGCGGCTACACCTTC. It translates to CASSLLRTGSGYTF.

CDR3 residues: CASSWGRERDTEAFF. The CDR3 bases are TGTGCCAGTAGTTGGGGTCGGGAGAGGGACACTGAAGCTTTCTTT. This chain joins TRBV19 and TRBJ1-1; unclear D gene. This CDR3 has 15 residues. V was clipped by 5 bases and J by 3 bases, with 16 bases between them. Germline lookup yields CDR1 LNHDA and CDR2 SQIVND (reference sequence). The variable domain in full, completed from reference TRBV19 and TRBJ1-1, reads DGGITQSPKYLFRKEGQNVTLSCEQNLNHDAMYWYRQDPGQGLRLIYYSQIVNDFQKGDIAEGYSVSREKKESFPLTVTSAQKNPTAFYLCASSWGRERDTEAFFGQGTRLTVV.

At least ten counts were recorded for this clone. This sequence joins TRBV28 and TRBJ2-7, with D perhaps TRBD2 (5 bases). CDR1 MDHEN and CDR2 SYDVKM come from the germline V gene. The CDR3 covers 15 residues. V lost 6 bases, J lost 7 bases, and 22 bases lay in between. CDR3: CASSPGIERSEEQYF. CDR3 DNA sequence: TGTGCCAGCAGCCCCGGGATCGAGCGGTCTGAGGAGCAGTACTTC.

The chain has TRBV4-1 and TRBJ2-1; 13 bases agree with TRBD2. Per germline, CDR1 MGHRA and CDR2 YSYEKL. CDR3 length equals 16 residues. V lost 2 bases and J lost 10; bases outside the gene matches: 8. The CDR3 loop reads CASSQLVLAGGREQFF. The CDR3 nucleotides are TGCGCCAGCAGCCAACTTGTACTAGCGGGAGGGAGAGAGCAGTTCTTC.

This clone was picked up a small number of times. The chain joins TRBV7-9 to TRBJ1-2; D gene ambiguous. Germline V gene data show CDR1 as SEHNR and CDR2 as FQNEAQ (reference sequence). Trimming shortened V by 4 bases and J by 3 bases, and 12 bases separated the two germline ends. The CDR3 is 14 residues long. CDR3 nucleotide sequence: TGTGCCAGCAGCTGGCCCCTAGCGGACTATGGCTACACCTTC. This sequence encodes CASSWPLADYGYTF. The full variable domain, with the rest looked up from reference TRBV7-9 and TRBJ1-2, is DTGVSQNPRHKITKRGQNVTFRCDPISEHNRLYWYRQTLGQGPEFLTYFQNEAQLEKSRLLSDRFSAERPKGSFSTLEIQRTEQGDSAMYLCASSWPLADYGYTFGSGTRLTVV.

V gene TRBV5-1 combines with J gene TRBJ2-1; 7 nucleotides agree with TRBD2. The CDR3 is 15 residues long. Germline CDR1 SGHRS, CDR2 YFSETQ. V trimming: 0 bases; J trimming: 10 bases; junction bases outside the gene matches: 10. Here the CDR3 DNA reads TGCGCCAGCAGCTTGGCGGCGGGGAGGGGCCAAGAGCAGTTCTTC. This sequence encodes CASSLAAGRGQEQFF.

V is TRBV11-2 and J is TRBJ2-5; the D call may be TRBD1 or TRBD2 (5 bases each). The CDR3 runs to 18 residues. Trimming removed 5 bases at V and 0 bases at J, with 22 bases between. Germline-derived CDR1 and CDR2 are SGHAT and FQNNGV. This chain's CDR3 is CASSTTGTLGPYQETQYF. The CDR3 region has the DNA TGTGCCAGCAGCACTACCGGGACCCTGGGACCGTACCAAGAGACCCAGTACTTC.

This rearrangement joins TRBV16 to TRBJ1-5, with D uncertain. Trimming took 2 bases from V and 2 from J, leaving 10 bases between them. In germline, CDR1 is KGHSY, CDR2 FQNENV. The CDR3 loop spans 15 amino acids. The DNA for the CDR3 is TGTGCCAGCAGCCAAAAGGTTAAGGGCAATCAGCCCCAGCATTTT. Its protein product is CASSQKVKGNQPQHF.

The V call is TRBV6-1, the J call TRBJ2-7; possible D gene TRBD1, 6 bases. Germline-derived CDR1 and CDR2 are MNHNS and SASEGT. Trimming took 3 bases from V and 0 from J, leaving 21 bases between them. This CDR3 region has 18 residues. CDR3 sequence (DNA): TGTGCCAGCAGTGAGGGTGCGAACCGAGACAGGATCTCCTACGAGCAGTACTTC. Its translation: CASSEGANRDRISYEQYF.

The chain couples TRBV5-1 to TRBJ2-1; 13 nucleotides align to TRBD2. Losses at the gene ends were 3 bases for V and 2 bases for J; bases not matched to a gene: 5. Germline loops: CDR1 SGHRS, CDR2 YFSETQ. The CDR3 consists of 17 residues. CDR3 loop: CASSSSLAGGPYNEQFF. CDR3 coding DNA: TGCGCCAGCAGCTCGTCACTAGCGGGAGGGCCCTACAATGAGCAGTTCTTC.

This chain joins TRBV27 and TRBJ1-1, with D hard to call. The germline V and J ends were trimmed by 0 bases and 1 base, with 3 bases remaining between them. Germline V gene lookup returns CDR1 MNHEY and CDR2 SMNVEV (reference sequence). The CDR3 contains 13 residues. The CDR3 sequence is CASSLSRNTEAFF. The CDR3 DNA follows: TGTGCCAGCAGTTTATCCAGGAACACTGAAGCTTTCTTT.

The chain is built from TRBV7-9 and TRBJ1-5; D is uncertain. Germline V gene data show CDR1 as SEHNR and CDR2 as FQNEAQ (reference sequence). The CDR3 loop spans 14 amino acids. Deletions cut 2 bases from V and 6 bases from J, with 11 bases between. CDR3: CASSLKESRQPQHF. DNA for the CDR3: TGTGCCAGCAGCTTAAAAGAGAGTCGTCAGCCCCAGCATTTT.

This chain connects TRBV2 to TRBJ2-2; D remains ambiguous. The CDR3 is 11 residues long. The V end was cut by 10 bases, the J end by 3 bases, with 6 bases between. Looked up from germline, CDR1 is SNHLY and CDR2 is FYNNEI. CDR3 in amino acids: CAIEDTGELFF. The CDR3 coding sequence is TGTGCCATCGAAGACACCGGGGAGCTGTTTTTT. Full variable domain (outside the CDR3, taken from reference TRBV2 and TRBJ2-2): EPEVTQTPSHQVTQMGQEVILRCVPISNHLYFYWYRQILGQKVEFLVSFYNNEISEKSEIFDDQFSVERPDGSNFTLKIRSTKLEDSAMYFCAIEDTGELFFGEGSRLTVL.